The 5 T cell receptor beta chains below come from one sample, sequenced in a study of blood T cell repertoires in COVID-19. Assay: immunoSEQ multiplex PCR; the TCRdb copy retains only in-frame clones and omits some. Of approximately 210,000 clones in the sample, more than 75% were seen once. Sequences were obtained from PBMCs or T cells enriched from blood (not recorded which). These receptor sequences come from a woman in her 50s with acute COVID-19.

The CDR3 DNA reads as TGCGCCAGCAGCTTGATAGGTCGGGAGGATGGCTACACCTTC. It codes for CASSLIGREDGYTF. The V call is TRBV5-1, the J call TRBJ1-2, with D unresolved. V was pared by 1 base and J by 6 bases, with 13 bases between. The CDR3 runs 14 residues. Germline assignment: CDR1 SGHRS and CDR2 YFSETQ.

The chain joins TRBV19 to TRBJ1-5; no definite D call. This CDR3 region has 16 residues. Looked up from germline, CDR1 is LNHDA and CDR2 is SQIVND (reference sequence). Trimming pared 4 bases from V and 7 bases from J, leaving 20 bases between. The CDR3 loop reads CASSTQDGRGGQPQHF. Written as DNA, the CDR3 is TGTGCCAGTAGTACCCAGGACGGACGGGGTGGACAGCCCCAGCATTTT.

The rearrangement links TRBV18 to TRBJ2-2, with 10 bases matching TRBD2. V gave up 3 bases and J gave up 0 bases; unmatched junction bases: 10. Germline lookup yields CDR1 KGHSH and CDR2 LQKENI. CDR3 size: 19 residues. The CDR3 DNA sequence: TGTGCCAGCTCACCGTACATACTAGCGGGACCGGCGAACACCGGGGAGCTGTTTTTT. Amino acid sequence: CASSPYILAGPANTGELFF.

This chain joins TRBV6-5 and TRBJ2-7, with TRBD1 matching 7 bases. After removal of 4 bases from V and 6 bases from J, the junction contained 0 bases not matched to a gene. Germline assignment: CDR1 MNHEY and CDR2 SVGAGI. The CDR3 consists of 11 residues. As DNA, the CDR3 is TGTGCCAGCAGTTCAGGGGGCGAGCAGTACGTC. Its protein product is CASSSGGEQYV.

The gene calls are TRBV6-5 and TRBJ1-6; 10 nucleotides match TRBD1. The V and J ends lost 5 bases and 10 bases, in that order; junction bases with no gene match: 5. This CDR3 region has 14 residues. The V gene's germline CDR1 is MNHEY and CDR2 SVGAGI. The CDR3 DNA sequence: TGTGCCAGCAGTACGACAGGGGGCCCCTCACCCCTCCACTTT. As protein: CASSTTGGPSPLHF.